These 23 T cell receptor beta chains share one sample of origin, sequenced in a study of blood T cell repertoires in COVID-19. Using immunoSEQ multiplex PCR, the repertoire was profiled, and TCRdb retains in-frame clones only, with some absent. Of 80,000 to 95,000 clones listed, around 83% are singletons. Sequenced material: peripheral blood. The receptors originated from a woman aged 80 or older in a cohort sampled during active or convalescent COVID-19.

The chain links TRBV19 to TRBJ2-3, with TRBD2 identical over 9 bases. V shed 4 bases, J shed 3 bases, and the junction held 5 bases outside the gene matches. The CDR3 sequence is 15 residues long. The germline CDR1 and CDR2 sequences are LNHDA and SQIVND (reference sequence). CDR3 region: CASSTSSGKTDTQYF. DNA of the CDR3: TGTGCCAGTAGTACCTCTAGCGGGAAGACAGATACGCAGTATTTT.

The chain links TRBV5-4 to TRBJ1-2; 12 nucleotides agree with TRBD1. This CDR3 comprises 15 residues. The V gene's germline CDR1 is SGHNT and CDR2 YYREEE (reference sequence). The junction had 4 bases not matched to a gene; V was cut back by 0 bases and J by 7 bases. The CDR3 here is CASSLGGQGASGYTF. DNA of the CDR3: TGTGCCAGCAGCTTGGGGGGACAGGGGGCTTCTGGCTACACCTTC.

The chain recombines TRBV30 with TRBJ2-3; D is possibly TRBD2 (5 bases). Germline CDR1 and CDR2: GTSNPN and SVGIG (reference sequence). Trimming took 5 bases from V and 3 from J, leaving 15 bases between them. The CDR3 is 14 residues long. CDR3 nucleotide sequence: TGTGCCTGGGACGCTAGCAGTCGTACAGATACGCAGTATTTT. Translating gives CAWDASSRTDTQYF.

The V call is TRBV11-2, the J call TRBJ2-2; D remains unclear. Trimming removed 10 bases at V and 1 base at J, with 10 bases between. This CDR3 contains 13 residues. Germline V lookup: CDR1 SGHAT, CDR2 FQNNGV. This chain's CDR3 is CATQTRNTGELFF. The CDR3 region has the DNA TGTGCCACACAAACCCGGAACACCGGGGAGCTGTTTTTT.

The CDR3: CASSSQGYEQYF. The CDR3 coding sequence is TGTGCCAGCAGTTCCCAGGGCTACGAGCAGTACTTC. This chain connects TRBV6-6 to TRBJ2-7; TRBD1 might be the D (5 bases). Germline V lookup: CDR1 MNHNY, CDR2 SVGAGI (reference sequence). The CDR3 covers 12 residues. V lost 4 bases and J 3 bases, leaving 7 bases between the germline ends.

The rearrangement joins TRBV14 to TRBJ1-1; no firm D call. V lost 4 bases and J 1 base, leaving 13 bases between the germline ends. Germline V CDR1 and CDR2: SGHDN, FVKESK. The CDR3 spans 15 residues. CDR3 protein: CASSPSLTRNTEAFF. DNA for the CDR3: TGTGCCAGCAGCCCTAGCCTGACACGGAACACTGAAGCTTTCTTT.

The chain couples TRBV9 to TRBJ2-1; D perhaps matches TRBD2 (5 bases). The CDR3 totals 16 residues. The germline V and J ends were trimmed by 3 bases and 6 bases, with 19 bases remaining between them. Germline CDR1 reads SGDLS; CDR2 reads YYNGEE. The CDR3 nucleotides are TGTGCCAGCAGCGCCCGTTTGAACGGAGGTGTCAATGAGCAGTTCTTC. It translates to CASSARLNGGVNEQFF. Based on the CDR3 plus reference TRBV9 and TRBJ2-1, the full variable domain is DSGVTQTPKHLITATGQRVTLRCSPRSGDLSVYWYQQSLDQGLQFLIQYYNGEERAKGNILERFSAQQFPDLHSELNLSSLELGDSALYFCASSARLNGGVNEQFFGPGTRLTVL.

The chain uses TRBV19 and TRBJ1-2; D not certain. V lost 3 bases and J 1 base, leaving 12 bases between the germline ends. CDR3 size: 15 residues. The V gene's germline CDR1 is LNHDA and CDR2 SQIVND (reference sequence). CDR3: CASSIYTAGNYGYTF. The CDR3 DNA sequence: TGTGCCAGTAGTATCTATACGGCGGGTAACTATGGCTACACCTTC.

This clone has just one count. The gene calls are TRBV6-1 and TRBJ1-2; the D gene is possibly TRBD1 (6 bases). CDR1 MNHNS and CDR2 SASEGT come from the germline V gene. The CDR3 spans 16 residues. Trimming pared 4 bases from V and 4 bases from J, leaving 19 bases between. CDR3 DNA sequence: TGTGCCAGCAGTGGACGGACAGTAATAGCTTTCTATGGCTACACCTTC. This translates into CASSGRTVIAFYGYTF.

V gene TRBV2 combines with J gene TRBJ2-1, with TRBD2 matching 10 bases. The CDR3 contains 14 residues. The J segment lost 8 bases and the V segment lost 7 bases, leaving 8 bases of the junction unmatched. The germline V gene encodes CDR1 SNHLY and CDR2 FYNNEI. The CDR3 is CASKAGGPTYEQFF. CDR3 DNA sequence: TGTGCCAGCAAAGCGGGAGGGCCTACCTATGAGCAGTTCTTC.

The chain links TRBV20-1 to TRBJ1-1; no clear D. Germline assignment: CDR1 DFQATT and CDR2 SNEGSKA (reference sequence). V gave up 3 bases and J gave up 5 bases, with 16 bases separating them. The CDR3 consists of 14 residues. The CDR3 DNA is TGCAGTGCTAGTAAGGCGGGAGGAAGGACTGAAGCTTTCTTT. Protein sequence: CSASKAGGRTEAFF.

The chain recombines TRBV29-1 with TRBJ1-2, with D hard to call. The CDR3 extends over 12 amino acids. Germline V gene data show CDR1 as SQVTM and CDR2 as ANQGSEA. The V end lost 2 bases, the J end lost 8 bases, and 12 bases lay between the germline ends. CDR3 loop: CSVEFGQTGYTF. Here the CDR3 DNA reads TGCAGCGTTGAATTCGGCCAGACAGGCTACACCTTC.

The V and J genes are TRBV28 and TRBJ1-4, with D possibly matching TRBD1 (5 bases). The V gene lost 11 bases and the J gene lost 7 bases, with 14 bases spanning the gap. The CDR3 is made up of 12 amino acids. The germline V gene has CDR1 MDHEN and CDR2 SYDVKM. CDR3 nucleotide sequence: TGTGCCGCAGCTCCGGGACTTGAAAAACTGTTTTTT. This sequence encodes CAAAPGLEKLFF.

The chain employs TRBV7-9 and TRBJ2-7; the match to TRBD2 covers 12 bases. The CDR3 is 15 residues long. Trimming removed 5 bases from V and 7 bases from J; junction bases left unmatched: 9. Germline V CDR1 and CDR2: SEHNR, FQNEAQ (reference sequence). CDR3 protein: CASSIGGLAGREQYF. The DNA of the CDR3 is TGTGCCAGCAGCATAGGGGGACTAGCGGGTCGAGAGCAGTACTTC.

The J gene is TRBJ1-3, the V gene TRBV30; D might be TRBD1 (5 bases). The CDR3 runs 12 residues. Germline CDR1 and CDR2: GTSNPN and SVGIG (reference sequence). Trimming pared 8 bases from V and 1 base from J, leaving 9 bases between. CDR3 coding DNA: TGTGCCGGGACCGGGTCTGGAAACACCATATATTTT. This gives the protein CAGTGSGNTIYF.

The chain joins TRBV9 to TRBJ1-3; TRBD1 agrees at 9 bases. Trimming cost V 4 bases and J 3 bases; bases outside gene matches: 8. The CDR3 runs to 16 residues. From germline, CDR1 is SGDLS and CDR2 YYNGEE. In nucleotides, the CDR3 is TGTGCCAGCAGCCCGGGACAGGGTTTCCTTGGAAACACCATATATTTT. Protein product: CASSPGQGFLGNTIYF.

The CDR3 protein is CASSSPLAGTTDTQYF. In nucleotides, the CDR3 is TGTGCCAGCAGCTCCCCTCTAGCGGGGACCACAGATACGCAGTATTTT. This rearrangement joins TRBV5-4 to TRBJ2-3; 9 bases map to TRBD2. This CDR3 is built from 16 residues. V trimming: 3 bases; J trimming: 2 bases; junction bases outside the gene matches: 7. Per the germline V gene, CDR1 is SGHNT and CDR2 is YYREEE (reference sequence).

The chain links TRBV3-1 (or the pseudogene TRBV3-2) to TRBJ1-6, with a weak D call TRBD1 (5 bases). Trimming removed 0 bases at V and 3 bases at J, with 12 bases between. This CDR3 has 17 residues. CDR1 is LGHDT and CDR2 is YNNKEL in the germline V gene (reference sequence). CDR3 DNA: TGTGCCAGCAGCCAAGATAAGGATGGACACTATAATTCACCCCTCCACTTT. Its protein product is CASSQDKDGHYNSPLHF.

V usage is TRBV7-6 and J usage is TRBJ1-1; D not resolved. The length of the CDR3 is 14 residues. Deletions cut 5 bases from V and 1 base from J, with 11 bases between. In germline, CDR1 is SGHVS, CDR2 FNYEAQ. CDR3 loop: CASSPLLRNTEAFF. CDR3 DNA: TGTGCCAGCAGCCCCCTGTTGAGGAACACTGAAGCTTTCTTT.

This sequence joins TRBV19 and TRBJ1-6; perhaps TRBD1 as D (6 bases). The CDR3 totals 16 residues. V lost 3 bases and J 6 bases, leaving 15 bases between the germline ends. The germline V gene has CDR1 LNHDA and CDR2 SQIVND (reference sequence). The CDR3 DNA is TGTGCCAGTAGTATCGGGGAGACAGGATCTAATTCACCCCTCCACTTT. This gives the protein CASSIGETGSNSPLHF.

CDR3 protein: CASSLQQTSYTF. CDR3 nucleotide sequence: TGTGCCAGCAGTTTACAGCAGACTAGCTACACCTTC. The gene calls are TRBV28 and TRBJ1-2; no reliable D call. Trimming took off 2 bases at V and 9 bases at J, with 10 bases between the two ends. The CDR3 totals 12 residues. Germline CDR1 and CDR2: MDHEN and SYDVKM.

This chain uses TRBV11-1 with TRBJ1-2; D is perhaps TRBD1 (5 bases). The length of the CDR3 is 15 residues. The germline V gene encodes CDR1 SGHAT and CDR2 FQDESV (reference sequence). V lost 1 base and J lost 5, with 14 bases in between. CDR3 nucleotides: TGTGCCAGCAGCTTAGGCCCTGGGGCTGGATATGGCTACACCTTC. This gives the protein CASSLGPGAGYGYTF.

The rearrangement joins TRBV18 to TRBJ2-7; 14 bases map to TRBD2. J lost 7 bases, V lost 6 bases, and 8 bases had no gene match. The CDR3 consists of 15 residues. In germline, CDR1 is KGHSH, CDR2 LQKENI. DNA of the CDR3: TGTGCCAGCTCCTCCCTCGGACTAGCGGGAGGTGAGCAGTACGTC. Translating gives CASSSLGLAGGEQYV.